This T cell receptor beta chain appears in the sequencing data of a study of human T cells and chemical hapten exposure. On the study more broadly: The study sensitized with 2% DPC on a 2 cm by 2 cm patch of upper inner arm skin. How much TCR each sample yielded varied, mostly because pooled library volumes differed slightly.

CDR3 size: 14 residues. The germline V gene encodes CDR1 KGHSH and CDR2 LQKENI. The J segment lost 4 bases and the V segment lost 6 bases, leaving 8 bases of the junction unmatched. Time point of the sample: pre-sensitization, week 0. The treatment here: therapeutic diphenylcyclopropenone sensitization with weekly scalp DPC. Library preparation tagged each individual cDNA molecule with a unique molecular identifier. TCRdb re-derived calls from the RACE reads in MiXCR, one entry per CDR3 protein. Here the sample spans around 350,000 distinct CDR3 sequences, 5.5% being singletons. Whole-study findings and limits: Alopecia was present in the donors, so their immune response may differ from healthy people's.

This clonotype occurred many times. The antigen is unknown. This sequence originates from a woman aged 18-29 years with alopecia areata. Some clones in this sample may be carry-over from other donors' samples. The sample here was whole blood, taken in connection with sensitization to the hapten diphenylcyclopropenone (DPC). The V call is TRBV18, the J call TRBJ2-7; 8 nucleotides align to TRBD1. In DNA, the CDR3 is TGTGCCAGCTCCGTCGGCAGGGGGCTTTACGAGCAGTACTTC. Its translation is CASSVGRGLYEQYF.